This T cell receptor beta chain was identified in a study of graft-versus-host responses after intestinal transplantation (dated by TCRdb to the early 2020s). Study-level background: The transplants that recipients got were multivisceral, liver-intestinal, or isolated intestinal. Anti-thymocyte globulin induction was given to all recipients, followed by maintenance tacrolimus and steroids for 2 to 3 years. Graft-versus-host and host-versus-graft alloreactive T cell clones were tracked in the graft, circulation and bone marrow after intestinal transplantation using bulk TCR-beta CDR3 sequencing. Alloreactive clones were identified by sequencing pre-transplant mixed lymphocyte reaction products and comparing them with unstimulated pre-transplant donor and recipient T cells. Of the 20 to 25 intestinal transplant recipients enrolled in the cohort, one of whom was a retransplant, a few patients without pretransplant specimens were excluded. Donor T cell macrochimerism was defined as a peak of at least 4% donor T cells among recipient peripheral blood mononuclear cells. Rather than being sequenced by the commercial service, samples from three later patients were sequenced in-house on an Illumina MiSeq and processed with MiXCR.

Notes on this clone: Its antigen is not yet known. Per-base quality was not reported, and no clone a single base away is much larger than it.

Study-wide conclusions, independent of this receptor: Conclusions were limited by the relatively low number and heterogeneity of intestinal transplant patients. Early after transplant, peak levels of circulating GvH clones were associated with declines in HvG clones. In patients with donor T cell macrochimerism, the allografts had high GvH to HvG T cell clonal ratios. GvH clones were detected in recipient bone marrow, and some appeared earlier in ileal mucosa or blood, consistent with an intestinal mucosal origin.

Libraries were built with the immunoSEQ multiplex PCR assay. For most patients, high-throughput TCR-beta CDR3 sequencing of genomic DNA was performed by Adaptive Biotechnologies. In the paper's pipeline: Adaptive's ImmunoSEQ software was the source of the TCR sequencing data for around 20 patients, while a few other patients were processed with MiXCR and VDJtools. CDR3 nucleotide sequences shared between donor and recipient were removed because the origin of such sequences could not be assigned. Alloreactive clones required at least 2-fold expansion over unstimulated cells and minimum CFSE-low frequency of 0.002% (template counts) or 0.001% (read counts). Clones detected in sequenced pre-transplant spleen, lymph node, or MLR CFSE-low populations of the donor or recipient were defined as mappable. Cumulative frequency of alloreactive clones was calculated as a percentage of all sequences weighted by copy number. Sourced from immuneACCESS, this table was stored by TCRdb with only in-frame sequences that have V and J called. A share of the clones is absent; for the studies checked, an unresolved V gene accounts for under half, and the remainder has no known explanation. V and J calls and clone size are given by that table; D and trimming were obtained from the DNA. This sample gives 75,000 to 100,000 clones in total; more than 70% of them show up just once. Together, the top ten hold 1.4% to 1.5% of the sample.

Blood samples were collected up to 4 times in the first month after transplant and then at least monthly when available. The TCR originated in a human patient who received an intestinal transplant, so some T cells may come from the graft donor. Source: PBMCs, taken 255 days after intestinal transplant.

The nucleotide sequence is TGTGCCAGCTCACCAGAAAGGAAGGGGCCGGGACAGGGGTCTTACGAGCAGTACTTC. It codes for CASSPERKGPGQGSYEQYF. Recombination linked TRBV18 to TRBJ2-7; TRBD1 matches 10 bases in the middle. The CDR3 covers 19 residues, taking in both the cysteine and the phenylalanine. Only the CDR3 region is kept as DNA, spanning 57 bases read in frame from base 1. From V the trimming removes 2 bases and from J it removes 4 bases, while the gene matches leave 17 bases of the junction unaccounted for. Per the germline V gene, KGHSH is the CDR1 and LQKENI is the CDR2.